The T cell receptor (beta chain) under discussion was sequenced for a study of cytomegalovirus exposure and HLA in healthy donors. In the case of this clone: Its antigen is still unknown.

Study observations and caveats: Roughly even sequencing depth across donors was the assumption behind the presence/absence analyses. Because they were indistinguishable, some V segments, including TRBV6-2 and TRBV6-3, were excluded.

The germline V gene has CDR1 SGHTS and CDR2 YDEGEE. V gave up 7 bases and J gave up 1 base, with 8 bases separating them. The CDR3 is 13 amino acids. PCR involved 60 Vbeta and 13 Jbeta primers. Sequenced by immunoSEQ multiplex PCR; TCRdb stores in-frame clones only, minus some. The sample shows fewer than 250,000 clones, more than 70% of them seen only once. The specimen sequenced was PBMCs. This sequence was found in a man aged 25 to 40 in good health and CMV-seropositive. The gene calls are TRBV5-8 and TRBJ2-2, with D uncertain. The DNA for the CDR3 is TGTGCCAGCCTACCGGTGAACACCGGGGAGCTGTTTTTT. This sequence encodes CASLPVNTGELFF.